This T cell receptor (beta chain) was documented in a study of T cell clonality in common variable immunodeficiency. Findings of the study overall: T cell subpopulation sequencing would be needed to explain CVID clonality. In common variable immunodeficiency, TCR beta chains reportedly carried fewer deletions and N-nucleotide insertions.

Caucasian heritage predominated among both patients and controls. Only in-frame clones appear in the TCRdb table, and some are missing; sequencing was by immunoSEQ multiplex PCR. This sample includes some 43,000 clones with no singletons; its ten biggest clones take up approximately 2%. The CDR3 consists of 15 residues. Per germline, CDR1 SGHKS and CDR2 YYEKEE (reference sequence). A word on this clone: Its specificity is unknown. The observed sequence ends 3 residues before the CDR3 terminus, with the missing tail filled in from the germline J gene.

Material for sequencing was peripheral blood mononuclear cells. The clonotype originates from a person aged 18 to 70 in good health. V is TRBV5-5 and J is TRBJ2-2; tentative D call: TRBD1 (6 bases). Here the CDR3 reads CASSFAQGQGEKLFF. The part of the CDR3 DNA that was read is TGTGCCAGCAGCTTTGCGCAGGGGCAGGGTGAAAAG.